A selection of T cell receptor beta chains follows, all from one sample in a study of CD8+ T cells in alopecia areata. The data were produced by immunoSEQ multiplex PCR, yet TCRdb's version contains in-frame clones alone and is incomplete. Of about 180,000 clones in the sample, roughly 70% were seen once. Here the sequenced sample was CD8+ T cells sorted from blood, taken at week 0. The receptor source for this set is a human donor with alopecia areata. Both conserved end residues are part of each CDR3. Each record gives: clone size, D gene, J gene, V gene, CDR3 protein, CDR3 DNA. The D gene is left open where the match is weak. The size of a clone is reported for some rows only, either as once, few or many, or as a class for expanded clones.

few	NA	TRBJ2-3	TRBV5-4	CASSLSRTRSTDTQYF	TGTGCCAGCAGCTTGTCGCGCACACGGAGCACAGATACGCAGTATTTT
few	NA	TRBJ1-5	TRBV6-6	CASTEGGEANQPQHF	TGTGCCAGCACCGAGGGGGGGGAGGCAAATCAGCCCCAGCATTTT
few	NA	TRBJ2-3	TRBV27	CASSTVGTDTQYF	TGTGCCAGCAGTACCGTGGGGACAGATACGCAGTATTTT
NA	NA	TRBJ1-2	TRBV5-6	CASSSGGNGYTF	TGTGCCAGCAGCTCCGGGGGTAATGGCTACACCTTC
NA	TRBD1	TRBJ2-5	TRBV30	CAWTTGGETQYF	TGTGCCTGGACAACAGGGGGAGAGACCCAGTACTTC
NA	NA	TRBJ2-5	TRBV27	CASGKDGQHQETQYF	TGTGCCAGCGGAAAAGACGGGCAGCACCAAGAGACCCAGTACTTC
few	NA	TRBJ2-7	TRBV23-1	CASSLSQTLYEQYF	TGCGCCAGCAGTCTTTCTCAGACCCTGTACGAGCAGTACTTC
NA	NA	TRBJ2-3	TRBV15	CATSRGGGLAATDTQYF	TGTGCCACCAGCAGAGGTGGCGGGTTAGCGGCCACAGATACGCAGTATTTT
NA	NA	TRBJ1-2	TRBV6-1	CASSEGLAGVYGYTF	TGTGCCAGCAGTGAAGGATTGGCAGGGGTCTATGGCTACACCTTC
NA	NA	TRBJ2-7	TRBV2	CASNDQGYEQYF	TGTGCCAGCAATGACCAGGGTTACGAGCAGTACTTC
NA	NA	TRBJ2-5	TRBV7-3	CASSKTRDQETQYF	TGTGCCAGCAGCAAGACTAGGGACCAAGAGACCCAGTACTTC
NA	NA	TRBJ1-1	TRBV9	CASRAGEGTEAFF	TGTGCCAGCAGGGCGGGGGAGGGCACTGAAGCTTTCTTT
NA	TRBD1	TRBJ1-2	TRBV27	CASSLRGGADGYTF	TGTGCCAGCAGTTTAAGAGGGGGCGCGGATGGCTACACCTTC
NA	NA	TRBJ2-2	TRBV6-5	CASHWGTGELFF	TGTGCCAGCCACTGGGGGACCGGGGAGCTGTTTTTT
NA	TRBD1	TRBJ1-2	TRBV30	CAWRGRGAYGYTF	TGTGCCTGGAGGGGCAGGGGGGCCTATGGCTACACCTTC
few	TRBD1	TRBJ2-7	TRBV29-1	CSVTFRDSGIYEQYF	TGCAGCGTCACGTTCCGGGACAGCGGAATTTACGAGCAGTACTTC
NA	TRBD1	TRBJ2-1	TRBV4-2	CASSQDRRTGAYNEQFF	TGTGCCAGCAGCCAAGATAGAAGGACAGGGGCTTACAATGAGCAGTTCTTC
few	NA	TRBJ1-3	TRBV4-1	CASSQGNTIYF	TGCGCCAGCAGCCAAGGAAACACCATATATTTT
NA	NA	TRBJ1-1	TRBV6-5	CATFWGAFAFF	TGTGCCACCTTTTGGGGGGCGTTTGCTTTCTTT
NA	NA	TRBJ2-2	TRBV5-1	CASSLGFPRELFF	TGCGCCAGCAGCCTGGGATTCCCCCGAGAGCTGTTTTTT
NA	NA	TRBJ1-2	TRBV5-1	CASSSTNRVGYTF	TGCGCCAGCAGCTCCACAAACAGGGTTGGCTACACCTTC
few	TRBD1	TRBJ1-2	TRBV6-5	CASTKQGQGYGYTF	TGTGCCAGCACCAAACAGGGACAGGGCTATGGCTACACCTTC
NA	NA	TRBJ2-5	TRBV5-6	CASSIGTGQETQYF	TGTGCCAGCAGCATAGGGACGGGGCAAGAGACCCAGTACTTC
NA	NA	TRBJ2-7	TRBV5-6	CASSSRDSYEQYF	TGTGCCAGCAGCTCCAGGGATTCCTACGAGCAGTACTTC
once	NA	TRBJ1-2	TRBV7-2	CASSLGGFLYGYTF	TGTGCCAGCAGCTTAGGCGGGTTCCTCTATGGCTACACCTTC
NA	TRBD2	TRBJ2-5	TRBV6-5	CASGGSGGSQETQYF	TGTGCCAGCGGCGGTAGCGGGGGGTCCCAAGAGACCCAGTACTTC
NA	TRBD1	TRBJ2-4	TRBV4-1	CASSPGTDLLKNIQYF	TGCGCCAGCAGCCCTGGGACAGACCTCCTCAAAAACATTCAGTACTTC
NA	NA	TRBJ1-2	TRBV29-1	CSVDNRVVYYGYTF	TGCAGCGTGGATAATCGGGTCGTTTACTATGGCTACACCTTC
NA	NA	TRBJ2-5	TRBV6-5	CASSYMTGETQYF	TGTGCCAGCAGTTACATGACGGGGGAGACCCAGTACTTC
few	TRBD1	TRBJ2-1	TRBV13	CASSLGTGDDNEQFF	TGTGCCAGCAGCCTCGGGACAGGGGACGACAATGAGCAGTTCTTC
NA	NA	TRBJ2-1	TRBV2	CASSEWRLGYNEQFF	TGTGCCAGCAGTGAATGGCGACTAGGTTACAATGAGCAGTTCTTC
NA	TRBD2	TRBJ2-1	TRBV7-3	CASSSPSGGAGNEQFF	TGTGCCAGCAGCTCGCCCAGCGGGGGGGCAGGAAATGAGCAGTTCTTC
NA	NA	TRBJ1-2	TRBV30	CACRGSGKANYGYTF	TGTGCCTGTCGCGGGTCGGGGAAGGCTAACTATGGCTACACCTTC
few	NA	TRBJ1-2	TRBV20-1	CSALVYGYTF	TGCAGTGCCCTGGTCTATGGCTACACCTTC
NA	NA	TRBJ1-2	TRBV15	CATSGYRGYGYTF	TGTGCCACCAGCGGATATCGAGGCTATGGCTACACCTTC
NA	TRBD2	TRBJ2-1	TRBV13	CASSAQRGGWNEQFF	TGTGCCAGCAGCGCACAGCGGGGGGGATGGAATGAGCAGTTCTTC
few	NA	TRBJ2-1	TRBV14	CASSHESNEQFF	TGTGCCAGCAGCCACGAAAGTAATGAGCAGTTCTTC
once	NA	TRBJ2-7	TRBV15	CATSRDGTYEQYF	TGTGCCACCAGCAGAGATGGGACCTACGAGCAGTACTTC
NA	NA	TRBJ2-5	TRBV9	CASSANQGRGETQYF	TGTGCCAGCAGCGCCAATCAGGGGCGGGGAGAGACCCAGTACTTC
NA	NA	TRBJ1-1	TRBV5-6	CASSEAPGAGTEAFF	TGTGCCAGCAGCGAAGCTCCGGGGGCGGGCACTGAAGCTTTCTTT
NA	TRBD1	TRBJ2-1	TRBV13	CASPRPGGAYNEQFF	TGTGCCAGCCCAAGACCAGGGGGAGCCTACAATGAGCAGTTCTTC
few	NA	TRBJ1-2	TRBV6-5	CASSYGTSDGYTF	TGTGCCAGCAGTTACGGGACTTCAGATGGCTACACCTTC
NA	NA	TRBJ1-1	TRBV19	CASSIVSGSDAFF	TGTGCCAGTAGTATAGTTTCGGGTTCGGACGCTTTCTTT
few	NA	TRBJ1-6	TRBV6-1	CAGWEGLNSPLHF	TGTGCCGGTTGGGAGGGCCTTAATTCACCCCTCCACTTT
few	NA	TRBJ1-1	TRBV9	CASSVYSTEAFF	TGTGCCAGCAGCGTGTATTCAACTGAAGCTTTCTTT
NA	TRBD1	TRBJ1-2	TRBV7-6	CASSAAGGANYGYTF	TGTGCCAGCAGCGCAGCAGGGGGTGCTAACTATGGCTACACCTTC
NA	NA	TRBJ1-2	TRBV6-5	CASSRTNYGYTF	TGTGCCAGCAGCCGGACTAACTATGGCTACACCTTC
NA	NA	TRBJ2-5	TRBV15	CATSRAPPRTQYF	TGTGCCACCAGCAGAGCTCCCCCTCGGACCCAGTACTTC
NA	NA	TRBJ2-2	TRBV9	CASRTNTGELFF	TGTGCCAGCAGAACGAACACCGGGGAGCTGTTTTTT
once	TRBD1	TRBJ1-2	TRBV2	CAKTTGGGGYTF	TGTGCCAAAACGACAGGGGGCGGCGGCTACACCTTC
NA	TRBD1	TRBJ2-5	TRBV27	CASSLWATGGQETQYF	TGTGCCAGCAGTTTATGGGCGACAGGGGGCCAAGAGACCCAGTACTTC
NA	NA	TRBJ2-1	TRBV11-2	CASSSSPVGTYNEQFF	TGTGCCAGCAGCTCTTCTCCGGTAGGGACCTACAATGAGCAGTTCTTC
few	TRBD2	TRBJ2-7	TRBV29-1	CSVEGGLNEQYF	TGCAGCGTTGAGGGGGGGTTGAACGAGCAGTACTTC
NA	NA	TRBJ2-2	TRBV6-5	CASSYSVAGELFF	TGTGCCAGCAGTTACTCGGTCGCCGGGGAGCTGTTTTTT
NA	NA	TRBJ2-7	TRBV13	CASSSLTQSYEQYF	TGTGCCAGCAGCTCCCTGACCCAGTCCTACGAGCAGTACTTC
once	NA	TRBJ2-7	TRBV4-1	CASSQNRDYEQYF	TGCGCCAGCAGCCAGAACAGAGACTACGAGCAGTACTTC
NA	NA	TRBJ2-3	TRBV5-6	CASSFGDTQYF	TGTGCCAGCAGCTTCGGAGATACGCAGTATTTT
NA	TRBD1	TRBJ1-5	TRBV2	CASRGTWAKPWDSFMYQPQHF	TGTGCCAGCAGGGGAACTTGGGCCAAACCTTGGGACAGTTTTATGTATCAGCCCCAGCATTTT